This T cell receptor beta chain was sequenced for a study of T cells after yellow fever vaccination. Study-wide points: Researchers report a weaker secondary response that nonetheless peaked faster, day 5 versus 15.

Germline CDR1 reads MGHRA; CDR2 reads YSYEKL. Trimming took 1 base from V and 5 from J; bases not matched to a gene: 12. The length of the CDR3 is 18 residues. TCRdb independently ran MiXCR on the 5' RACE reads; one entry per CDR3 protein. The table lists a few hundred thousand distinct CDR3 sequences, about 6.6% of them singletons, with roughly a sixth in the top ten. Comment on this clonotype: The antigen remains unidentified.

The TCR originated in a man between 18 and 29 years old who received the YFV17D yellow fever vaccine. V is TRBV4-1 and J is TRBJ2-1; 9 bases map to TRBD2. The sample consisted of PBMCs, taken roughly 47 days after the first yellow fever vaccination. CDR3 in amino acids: CASSQVAGGQIFNNEQFF. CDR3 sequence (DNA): TGCGCCAGCAGCCAAGTGGCGGGGGGGCAAATCTTTAACAATGAGCAGTTCTTC.